The following is a TCR beta chain sequence with its context. As yet, its antigen is unknown. This CDR3 comprises 15 residues. Germline-derived CDR1 and CDR2 are KGHSH and LQKENI. V was clipped by 2 bases and J by 1 base, with 11 bases between them. These data originate in a study of a mutant IDH1 vaccine in newly diagnosed glioma. As for the study in general: Eight vaccinations reached patients in weeks 1, 3, 5, 7, 11, 15, 19 and 23. Patients got their first vaccination 4-6 weeks after radiotherapy alone, or with temozolomide cycles.

Sample time point: week 23, last vaccination. A 20-mer mutant IDH1 peptide at 300 ug was injected subcutaneously with topical imiquimod. Astrocytomas found in donors were new, WHO grade 3 or 4, IDH1-mutant and ATRX-lost. Profiled with immunoSEQ multiplex PCR; TCRdb holds only in-frame clones, not every one. The table has approximately 35,000 clones, approximately 87% seen once. Study-wide points: Top peripheral T cell clonotype shifts appeared unrelated to pseudoprogression.

Sample: PBMCs, taken from a glioma patient whose treatment included an IDH1 peptide vaccine. The chain recombines TRBV18 with TRBJ1-1; weak D call: TRBD1 (6 bases). This receptor was obtained from a man aged 35 to 55 with glioma. The CDR3 protein is CASSPRNRENTEAFF. The CDR3 DNA is TGTGCCAGCTCACCAAGGAACAGGGAGAACACTGAAGCTTTCTTT.